This T cell receptor beta chain was recovered during a study of shared clonotypes between healthy human individuals. Study outcomes and limitations: Compared with clonotypes that all four donors shared, non-shared clonotypes had lower generation probabilities.

CD45RO-negative, CCR7-positively selected cells formed the naive CD8 fraction, excluding terminally differentiated effector memory CD45RA+ cells. CDR3 length equals 14 residues. Germline loops: CDR1 LNHDA, CDR2 SQIVND (reference sequence). V dropped 9 bases and J dropped 3 bases, with 15 bases sitting between them. Here immunoSEQ multiplex PCR was the method, and the copy in TCRdb shows in-frame clones only, minus some. Counted here are about 2,100,000 clones, about 93% occurring once; the ten biggest clones make up roughly 1.7%. As for this clone: The antigen is undetermined.

The source is a man aged 18-30 years in good health. Some clones in this sample may be carry-over from other donors' samples. The sequenced sample was naive CD8+ T cells from PBMCs. J is TRBJ1-5 and V is TRBV19, with D hard to call. The CDR3 DNA sequence: TGTGCCAGCAACCCTCAAGGGCTCAATCAGCCCCAGCATTTT. Amino acid sequence: CASNPQGLNQPQHF.